Listed here is a single T cell receptor beta chain. The data are from a study of blood T cell repertoires in COVID-19. Study overall: Samples came from the United States, Italy and Spain, spanning acute and convalescent COVID-19. The analysed material was cDNA or gDNA that came from T cells, B-cell-depleted T cells, or PBMCs.

TCRdb's table, derived via immunoSEQ multiplex PCR, lists solely in-frame clones and lacks some. The table lists approximately 90,000 clones, around 79% of them singletons, with more than 20% in the top ten. The germline V gene encodes CDR1 MGHRA and CDR2 YSYEKL. This CDR3 has 13 residues. V was pared by 4 bases and J by 2 bases, with 8 bases between. This receptor was obtained from a human donor in a cohort sampled during active COVID-19. The sequenced sample was peripheral blood. The chain employs TRBV4-1 and TRBJ2-5; tentative D call: TRBD2 (6 bases). CDR3 nucleotide sequence: TGCGCCAGCAGCCGGGGGGAACAAGAGACCCAGTACTTC. It codes for CASSRGEQETQYF.